These T cell receptor beta chains were read from a single sample in a study of beta chain features in type 1 diabetes. Assay: immunoSEQ multiplex PCR; the TCRdb copy retains only in-frame clones and omits some. Among approximately 250,000 clones listed, 15% to 20% were seen once. Sample: naive CD4+ T cells from blood. Source of these receptors: a man aged 25-45 years with type 1 diabetes. Both conserved end residues are part of each CDR3. The D gene is left open where the match is weak. Where a row states a size, it is once, few, many or the class of an expanded clone; other rows omit it.

CDR3 protein,D gene,J gene,clone size,V gene
CAWTQGAGELFF,TRBD1,TRBJ2-2,-,TRBV30
CASRTAGGPYNEQFF,TRBD2,TRBJ2-1,-,TRBV2
CSVTLYNEQFF,-,TRBJ2-1,few,TRBV29-1
CASSPRTSPVETQYF,TRBD2,TRBJ2-5,-,TRBV19
CATSRDRWKADTQYF,-,TRBJ2-3,-,TRBV15
CSVGNTEAFF,-,TRBJ1-1,few,TRBV29-1
CASSPGATYGYTF,-,TRBJ1-2,few,TRBV7-9
CSVDHRGDGYTF,TRBD1,TRBJ1-2,-,TRBV29-1
CASSQGGRKNIQYF,TRBD2,TRBJ2-4,-,TRBV14
CSVGTVLRMNTEAFF,-,TRBJ1-1,few,TRBV29-1
CASSRPGTADYGYTF,TRBD1,TRBJ1-2,-,TRBV2
CSAEGNTEAFF,-,TRBJ1-1,-,TRBV20-1
CASSFSYEQYF,-,TRBJ2-7,few,TRBV5-1
CASSHPSGSSDEQFF,TRBD2,TRBJ2-1,few,TRBV5-1
CATRNRGLNYGYTF,TRBD1,TRBJ1-2,few,TRBV5-6
CASRGLVDIQYF,TRBD2,TRBJ2-4,few,TRBV9
CASSPEGGQGWSEQFF,TRBD1,TRBJ2-1,few,TRBV5-6